Listed below are T cell receptor beta chains from one sample, sequenced in a study of blood T cell repertoires in COVID-19. Generated by immunoSEQ multiplex PCR, the TCRdb table keeps only in-frame clones and is missing some. The sample records 200,000 to 250,000 clones, approximately 88% being singletons. The sequencing sample was made of PBMCs or T cells enriched from blood (not recorded which). Receptors originate from a woman aged 25 to 39 who had been exposed to COVID-19. CDR3s include the opening cysteine and the closing phenylalanine or tryptophan. Fields, in order: D gene, J gene, V gene, clone size, CDR3 DNA, CDR3 protein. D genes are given only for firm matches. Clone size is given for some rows only: seen once, a few or many times, or a class if the clone is expanded.

D gene: TRBD1; J gene: TRBJ1-5; V gene: TRBV12-5; clone size: NA; CDR3 DNA: TGTGCTAGTGGTTTTGCAGGGGGCGATCAGCCCCAGCATTTT; CDR3 protein: CASGFAGGDQPQHF
D gene: TRBD1; J gene: TRBJ1-1; V gene: TRBV9; clone size: NA; CDR3 DNA: TGTGCCAGCAGCCCCAGACAGGGGGCGGGAACTGAAGCTTTCTTT; CDR3 protein: CASSPRQGAGTEAFF
D gene: TRBD2; J gene: TRBJ2-5; V gene: TRBV9; clone size: NA; CDR3 DNA: TGTGCCAGCAGCGTAGCTAGCGGGGAGACCCAGTACTTC; CDR3 protein: CASSVASGETQYF
D gene: TRBD2; J gene: TRBJ2-7; V gene: TRBV18; clone size: few; CDR3 DNA: TGTGCCAGCTCACTGGGACTAACCTACGAGCAGTACTTC; CDR3 protein: CASSLGLTYEQYF
D gene: NA; J gene: TRBJ2-3; V gene: TRBV5-1; clone size: NA; CDR3 DNA: TGCGCCAGCCTTCGTACAGGGTACAGCACAGATACGCAGTATTTT; CDR3 protein: CASLRTGYSTDTQYF
D gene: TRBD2; J gene: TRBJ2-1; V gene: TRBV3-1/TRBV3-2; clone size: NA; CDR3 DNA: TGTGCCAGCAGCCCGGGACTAGGGTCCTACAATGAGCAGTTCTTC; CDR3 protein: CASSPGLGSYNEQFF
D gene: NA; J gene: TRBJ1-6; V gene: TRBV27; clone size: NA; CDR3 DNA: TGTGCCAGCAGACCGGGACATGGGGATTCACCCCTCCACTTT; CDR3 protein: CASRPGHGDSPLHF
D gene: NA; J gene: TRBJ2-2; V gene: TRBV6-5; clone size: NA; CDR3 DNA: TGTGCCAGCAGACCAATGCTACCGAACACCGGGGAGCTGTTTTTT; CDR3 protein: CASRPMLPNTGELFF
D gene: TRBD2; J gene: TRBJ2-5; V gene: TRBV6-5; clone size: NA; CDR3 DNA: TGTGCCAGCCGGCTAGCGGGAGTACTCGAGACCCAGTACTTC; CDR3 protein: CASRLAGVLETQYF
D gene: TRBD2; J gene: TRBJ2-5; V gene: TRBV7-3; clone size: NA; CDR3 DNA: TGTGCCAGCGCCCTTAGCGGGACTCCGAAGGGGACCCAGTACTTC; CDR3 protein: CASALSGTPKGTQYF
D gene: NA; J gene: TRBJ1-1; V gene: TRBV19; clone size: NA; CDR3 DNA: TGTGCCAGTAGTAGGACAGCTCCGAACACTGAAGCTTTCTTT; CDR3 protein: CASSRTAPNTEAFF
D gene: NA; J gene: TRBJ2-7; V gene: TRBV6-5; clone size: NA; CDR3 DNA: TGTGCCAGCACCAGGGGGACTCTAGGCGAGCAGTACTTC; CDR3 protein: CASTRGTLGEQYF
D gene: NA; J gene: TRBJ2-7; V gene: TRBV10-2; clone size: once; CDR3 DNA: TGCGCCAGCAGTGAGTCTGGGGCAGGGGCCTACGAGCAGTACTTC; CDR3 protein: CASSESGAGAYEQYF
D gene: TRBD2; J gene: TRBJ2-2; V gene: TRBV7-3; clone size: NA; CDR3 DNA: TGTGCCAGCAGCTTTGGGACGGGAGGGACCGGGGAGCTGTTTTTT; CDR3 protein: CASSFGTGGTGELFF
D gene: NA; J gene: TRBJ2-2; V gene: TRBV5-1; clone size: NA; CDR3 DNA: TGCGCCAGCTCGGTAGGGGGCACCGGGGAGCTGTTTTTT; CDR3 protein: CASSVGGTGELFF
D gene: NA; J gene: TRBJ1-4; V gene: TRBV30; clone size: NA; CDR3 DNA: TGTGCCTGGACAGCAGGAAGGGGGTGGAATGAAAAACTGTTTTTT; CDR3 protein: CAWTAGRGWNEKLFF
D gene: NA; J gene: TRBJ2-7; V gene: TRBV28; clone size: NA; CDR3 DNA: TGTGCCAGCAGTTTCGGAGGGAGGAGCGGAAGCGAGCAGTACTTC; CDR3 protein: CASSFGGRSGSEQYF
D gene: TRBD2; J gene: TRBJ2-7; V gene: TRBV6-6; clone size: NA; CDR3 DNA: TGTGCCAGCAGTGGCCCCCTGAGACTAGCGGGAGACGAGCAGTACTTC; CDR3 protein: CASSGPLRLAGDEQYF
D gene: NA; J gene: TRBJ1-6; V gene: TRBV5-1; clone size: once; CDR3 DNA: TGCGCCAGTCGGCAGGGGCCTAATTCACCCCTCCACTTT; CDR3 protein: CASRQGPNSPLHF
D gene: NA; J gene: TRBJ1-1; V gene: TRBV5-1; clone size: NA; CDR3 DNA: TGCGCCAGCAGCTATTTCGGGTCGAACATGAACACTGAAGCTTTCTTT; CDR3 protein: CASSYFGSNMNTEAFF
D gene: TRBD1; J gene: TRBJ1-3; V gene: TRBV6-5; clone size: NA; CDR3 DNA: TGTGCCAGCAGTCTCGGGACAGGGGGTGGAAACACCATATATTTT; CDR3 protein: CASSLGTGGGNTIYF
D gene: TRBD1; J gene: TRBJ1-2; V gene: TRBV11-2; clone size: NA; CDR3 DNA: TGTGCCAGCAGCTCCCGGACAGGGCCTCATGGCTACACCTTC; CDR3 protein: CASSSRTGPHGYTF
D gene: NA; J gene: TRBJ1-6; V gene: TRBV19; clone size: NA; CDR3 DNA: TGTGCCAGTAGAATGCGGCCGACAGCCGATTATTCACCCCTCCACTTT; CDR3 protein: CASRMRPTADYSPLHF
D gene: NA; J gene: TRBJ2-5; V gene: TRBV4-2; clone size: NA; CDR3 DNA: TGTGCCAGCAGCCAAGACGGAAGAGGCGAGACCCAGTACTTC; CDR3 protein: CASSQDGRGETQYF
D gene: NA; J gene: TRBJ2-5; V gene: TRBV6-5; clone size: NA; CDR3 DNA: TGTGCCAGCAGTTACGCGGGAAGGGGGCGGCAAGAGACCCAGTACTTC; CDR3 protein: CASSYAGRGRQETQYF
D gene: NA; J gene: TRBJ2-6; V gene: TRBV29-1; clone size: once; CDR3 DNA: TGCAGCGTCGTTACCCGACTTGGTTCTGGGGCCAACGTCCTGACTTTC; CDR3 protein: CSVVTRLGSGANVLTF
D gene: NA; J gene: TRBJ1-1; V gene: TRBV5-6; clone size: once; CDR3 DNA: TGTGCCAGCAGCTTGGACAGGGCGGTTGTTTTCTTT; CDR3 protein: CASSLDRAVVFF
D gene: NA; J gene: TRBJ2-7; V gene: TRBV14; clone size: NA; CDR3 DNA: TGTGCCAGCAGCCTCTATTCGGGCTACGAGCAGTACTTC; CDR3 protein: CASSLYSGYEQYF
D gene: NA; J gene: TRBJ1-6; V gene: TRBV11-2; clone size: NA; CDR3 DNA: TGTGCCAGCAGCCCTCAGAGGTCACCCCTCCACTTT; CDR3 protein: CASSPQRSPLHF
D gene: TRBD2; J gene: TRBJ2-1; V gene: TRBV28; clone size: NA; CDR3 DNA: TGTGCCAGCAGTTACCCCCGACTAGCGGGAGGGGATGAGCAGTTCTTC; CDR3 protein: CASSYPRLAGGDEQFF
D gene: TRBD2; J gene: TRBJ2-3; V gene: TRBV5-4; clone size: NA; CDR3 DNA: TGTGCCAGCAGCTTCGGGAGGGCGGGGCCAGATACGCAGTATTTT; CDR3 protein: CASSFGRAGPDTQYF
D gene: TRBD2; J gene: TRBJ2-1; V gene: TRBV5-1; clone size: NA; CDR3 DNA: TGCGCCAGTAACCAGGCTAGCGGGAGTTTCAATGAGCAGTTCTTC; CDR3 protein: CASNQASGSFNEQFF
D gene: TRBD1; J gene: TRBJ1-2; V gene: TRBV2; clone size: NA; CDR3 DNA: TGTGCCAGCAGAGCCGGGACAGGGGTGGGTGGCTACACCTTC; CDR3 protein: CASRAGTGVGGYTF
D gene: TRBD1; J gene: TRBJ2-2; V gene: TRBV29-1; clone size: NA; CDR3 DNA: TGCAGCATAGACAGGGGGAGCACCGGGGAGCTGTTTTTT; CDR3 protein: CSIDRGSTGELFF
D gene: TRBD1; J gene: TRBJ1-2; V gene: TRBV5-6; clone size: NA; CDR3 DNA: TGTGCCAGCAGTTCGGGACAGATAAGTCATGGCTACACCTTC; CDR3 protein: CASSSGQISHGYTF
D gene: NA; J gene: TRBJ1-1; V gene: TRBV5-6; clone size: NA; CDR3 DNA: TGTGCCAGCAGCTTGGAACAGGGTCGTGCTTTCTTT; CDR3 protein: CASSLEQGRAFF
D gene: TRBD2; J gene: TRBJ2-3; V gene: TRBV18; clone size: NA; CDR3 DNA: TGTGCCAGCTCACCACCCCTAGCGGCCAACGTCCCTAGCACAGATACGCAGTATTTT; CDR3 protein: CASSPPLAANVPSTDTQYF
D gene: NA; J gene: TRBJ1-2; V gene: TRBV7-2; clone size: NA; CDR3 DNA: TGTGCCAGCGACAACAGGGATGGCTACACCTTC; CDR3 protein: CASDNRDGYTF
D gene: NA; J gene: TRBJ1-2; V gene: TRBV11-2; clone size: NA; CDR3 DNA: TGTGCCAGCAGCTTAGATTTTCCAGGGATGGGCGGCTACACCTTC; CDR3 protein: CASSLDFPGMGGYTF
D gene: TRBD2; J gene: TRBJ2-7; V gene: TRBV5-4; clone size: NA; CDR3 DNA: TGTGCCAGCAGCACCGGACTAGCGGGAGGCTCCTACGAGCAGTACTTC; CDR3 protein: CASSTGLAGGSYEQYF
D gene: TRBD2; J gene: TRBJ2-5; V gene: TRBV19; clone size: NA; CDR3 DNA: TGTGCCAGTAGTATTCGAGAGCGGGAGGGCCATGAGACCCAGTACTTC; CDR3 protein: CASSIREREGHETQYF
D gene: NA; J gene: TRBJ2-7; V gene: TRBV18; clone size: NA; CDR3 DNA: TGTGCCAGCTCACCGAAGAGCGGAGTTGGCTACGAGCAGTACTTC; CDR3 protein: CASSPKSGVGYEQYF
D gene: TRBD2; J gene: TRBJ2-7; V gene: TRBV5-1; clone size: NA; CDR3 DNA: TGCGCCAGCTCCACCGGGACTAGGAACTACGAGCAGTACTTC; CDR3 protein: CASSTGTRNYEQYF